Listed here are 26 T cell receptor beta chains from one sample, sequenced in a study of blood T cell repertoires in COVID-19. Profiling relied on immunoSEQ multiplex PCR, and the TCRdb table lists in-frame clones only, not all of them. The repertoire holds 95,000 to 130,000 clones, with about nine tenths as singletons. Input material: peripheral blood. All receptors derive from a human donor with active COVID-19. The donor label of this sample is uncertain.

This sequence joins TRBV4-2 and TRBJ2-5; 8 positions match TRBD2. There are 14 residues in the CDR3. Germline V gene data show CDR1 as LGHNA and CDR2 as YNFKEQ. V was pared by 5 bases and J by 2 bases, with 4 bases of the junction left unmatched. CDR3: CASSDQRGQETQYF. The CDR3 DNA sequence: TGTGCCAGCAGCGACCAGCGGGGGCAAGAGACCCAGTACTTC.

The V call is TRBV2, the J call TRBJ2-7; D perhaps matches TRBD2 (7 bases). The CDR3 spans 15 residues. Germline V CDR1 and CDR2: SNHLY, FYNNEI. With 4 bases removed from V and 9 bases from J, the gap between germline ends came to 22 bases. The CDR3, as DNA: TGTGCCAGCAGTGTGCCCAGCGGGACACCCACATTGCAGTACTTC. It encodes CASSVPSGTPTLQYF.

This clone was recorded only once. The chain has TRBV9 and TRBJ2-3; possible D gene TRBD2, 6 bases. Per germline, CDR1 SGDLS and CDR2 YYNGEE. This CDR3 has 15 residues. V lost 0 bases, J lost 0 bases, and 8 bases lay in between. CDR3 coding DNA: TGTGCCAGCAGCGTAGGGACTAAGAGCACAGATACGCAGTATTTT. This encodes CASSVGTKSTDTQYF.

V usage is TRBV7-6 and J usage is TRBJ2-7; 9 nucleotides line up with TRBD2. CDR1 is SGHVS and CDR2 is FNYEAQ in the germline V gene. The CDR3 length is 16 residues. Unmatched junction bases numbered 13, after V lost 6 bases and J lost 4 bases. The CDR3 is CASSSPTETSGYEQYF. CDR3 DNA sequence: TGTGCCAGCAGTTCTCCCACGGAGACTAGCGGTTACGAGCAGTACTTC.

The chain couples TRBV5-4 to TRBJ2-1; D not resolved. Germline V CDR1 and CDR2: SGHNT, YYREEE (reference sequence). The CDR3 consists of 12 residues. The ends were cut back, 3 bases at V and 10 bases at J, with 11 bases in the middle. CDR3 sequence reads: CASSSRSPEQFF. The CDR3 DNA is TGTGCCAGCAGCTCGAGGAGCCCAGAGCAGTTCTTC.

The chain carries TRBV7-2 and TRBJ1-3; TRBD1 agrees at 8 bases. J gave up 11 bases and V 1 base, and 13 bases lay outside the gene matches. The CDR3 is 16 residues long. The germline V gene encodes CDR1 SGHTA and CDR2 FQGNSA. CDR3: CASSLGRTGFRSAIYF. In DNA, the CDR3 is TGTGCCAGCAGCTTAGGGAGGACAGGGTTTCGTAGCGCCATATATTTT.

This sequence joins TRBV19 and TRBJ2-3, with D possibly being TRBD1 (6 bases). The CDR3 extends over 21 amino acids. Germline lookup yields CDR1 LNHDA and CDR2 SQIVND (reference sequence). Trimming removed 0 bases at V and 0 bases at J, with 25 bases between. The CDR3 coding sequence is TGTGCCAGTAGTATAGACCCAAGGAGCGGCTCTTTGGGGGCGAGCACAGATACGCAGTATTTT. Translated: CASSIDPRSGSLGASTDTQYF.

The genes are TRBV14 and TRBJ1-4, with D maybe TRBD1 (6 bases). The CDR3 is 15 amino acids. Germline lookup yields CDR1 SGHDN and CDR2 FVKESK. The V gene lost 6 bases and the J gene lost 0 bases, with 11 bases spanning the gap. The CDR3 reads CASRPEGATNEKLFF. The CDR3 DNA reads TGTGCCAGCAGACCTGAGGGGGCAACTAATGAAAAACTGTTTTTT.

The chain couples TRBV13 to TRBJ1-2; no reliable D call. Germline lookup yields CDR1 PRHDT and CDR2 FYEKMQ (reference sequence). The CDR3 runs 15 residues. The ends were cut back, 8 bases at V and 7 bases at J, with 23 bases in the middle. The CDR3 nucleotides are TGTGCCAGCTCTCAAGCGGTTAGCGGGCTGGGTGGCTACACCTTC. Amino acids: CASSQAVSGLGGYTF.

The chain combines TRBV28 with TRBJ2-7, with D possibly being TRBD2 (6 bases). CDR1 and CDR2 (germline): MDHEN, SYDVKM. V was pared by 5 bases and J by 1 base, with 18 bases between. The CDR3 has 16 residues. Here the CDR3 DNA reads TGTGCCAGCAGTCCCCCGCTTGGGGGGTCTTCCTACGAGCAGTACTTC. Amino acid sequence: CASSPPLGGSSYEQYF. The full variable domain, completed using reference TRBV28 and TRBJ2-7, is DVKVTQSSRYLVKRTGEKVFLECVQDMDHENMFWYRQDPGLGLRLIYFSYDVKMKEKGDIPEGYSVSREKKERFSLILESASTNQTSMYLCASSPPLGGSSYEQYFGPGTRLTVT.

This clone appeared a few times. V is TRBV7-8 and J is TRBJ1-4; maybe TRBD1 (6 bases). Germline V CDR1 and CDR2: SGHVS, FQNEAQ. V was clipped by 5 bases and J by 5 bases, with 9 bases between them. The CDR3 has 13 amino acids. The CDR3 bases are TGTGCCAGCAGCCCGGACAGAAATGAAAAACTGTTTTTT. Protein sequence: CASSPDRNEKLFF.

In its sample, this clone was seen once. J is TRBJ1-2 and V is TRBV24-1; TRBD1 agrees at 10 bases. From germline, CDR1 is KGHDR and CDR2 SFDVKD. With 7 bases clipped from V and 5 bases from J, the junction kept 6 bases outside the gene matches. The CDR3 covers 14 residues. The CDR3 here is CATRERTGGYGYTF. For the CDR3, the DNA is TGTGCCACCAGGGAACGGACAGGGGGATATGGCTACACCTTC.

This sequence joins TRBV6-6 and TRBJ1-1; 8 bases line up with TRBD1. This CDR3 is built from 14 residues. Per germline, CDR1 MNHNY and CDR2 SVGAGI (reference sequence). The V segment lost 6 bases and the J segment 5 bases; nucleotides outside the gene matches: 8. The CDR3 DNA reads TGTGCCAGCAGACCCCAGGGGGCTGATACTGAAGCTTTCTTT. Translating gives CASRPQGADTEAFF.

The chain carries TRBV4-2 and TRBJ2-2, with 10 positions matching TRBD1. Germline CDR1 reads LGHNA; CDR2 reads YNFKEQ. The CDR3 has 14 amino acids. CDR3 DNA sequence: TGTGCGGCACGGGGACAGGGGTACACCGGGGAGCTGTTTTTT. This gives the protein CAARGQGYTGELFF.

The V and J genes are TRBV29-1 and TRBJ1-5; no firm D call. Trimming removed 0 bases from V and 13 bases from J, with 13 bases in between. CDR1 is SQVTM, CDR2 ANQGSEA, per germline. The CDR3 runs 12 residues. The DNA for the CDR3 is TGCAGCGTTGAAGACGCCGGGAGTTGTCAGCATTTT. Amino acid sequence: CSVEDAGSCQHF.

The V and J genes are TRBV6-5 and TRBJ2-3; TRBD1 might be the D (5 bases). The germline V gene encodes CDR1 MNHEY and CDR2 SVGAGI. Trimming removed 7 bases from V and 6 bases from J, with 11 bases in between. The CDR3 is made up of 12 amino acids. CDR3 amino acids: CASTNKGDTQYF. The CDR3 region has the DNA TGTGCCAGCACTAACAAGGGGGATACGCAGTATTTT.

The rearrangement uses TRBV4-1 and TRBJ1-6, with 8 bases that match TRBD1. The germline V gene has CDR1 MGHRA and CDR2 YSYEKL. The ends lost 4 bases at V and 6 bases at J; junction bases unmatched: 5. There are 15 residues in the CDR3. DNA of the CDR3: TGCGCCAGCAGCCGGGGACAGGTTGGTAATTCACCCCTCCACTTT. Its protein is CASSRGQVGNSPLHF.

V and J are TRBV6-2 or TRBV6-3 and TRBJ2-5; a possible D gene is TRBD2 (6 bases). The CDR3 is 15 amino acids. Germline loops: CDR1 MNHEY, CDR2 SVGEGT. V was cut by 1 base and J by 0 bases, with 9 bases left in between. The DNA of the CDR3 is TGTGCCAGCAGTTACTTCAGGGACTACCAAGAGACCCAGTACTTC. It translates to CASSYFRDYQETQYF.

V and J are TRBV6-5 and TRBJ2-5; perhaps TRBD1 as D (6 bases). Trimming removed 5 bases at V and 1 base at J, with 14 bases between. The CDR3 has 15 amino acids. Germline V gene lookup returns CDR1 MNHEY and CDR2 SVGAGI. CDR3: CASSTGYGAQETQYF. CDR3 DNA: TGTGCCAGCAGTACAGGGTATGGGGCCCAAGAGACCCAGTACTTC.

This clone was seen only a few times. The chain uses TRBV24-1 and TRBJ2-1, with 7 bases that match TRBD2. V lost 4 bases and J lost 5; bases outside the gene matches: 10. This CDR3 has 16 amino acids. Germline-derived CDR1 and CDR2 are KGHDR and SFDVKD. The CDR3 here is CATSEGLVGGNNEQFF. Here the CDR3 DNA reads TGTGCCACCAGTGAGGGGCTTGTCGGGGGGAACAATGAGCAGTTCTTC.

This chain joins TRBV6-1 and TRBJ1-1; tentatively, D is TRBD1 (5 bases). The V gene lost 3 bases and the J gene lost 0 bases, with 11 bases spanning the gap. The CDR3 is 15 residues long. CDR1 and CDR2 from the germline V gene are MNHNS and SASEGT. The DNA of the CDR3 is TGTGCCAGCAGTGACAGGGCAGGAGTGAACACTGAAGCTTTCTTT. Residues: CASSDRAGVNTEAFF.

V and J are TRBV10-1 and TRBJ2-3; TRBD1 matches 7 bases. The CDR3 extends over 16 amino acids. V lost 1 base to trimming and J lost 0 bases; unmatched junction nucleotides: 4. Germline V gives CDR1 WNHNN, CDR2 SYGVQD (reference sequence). The CDR3, as DNA: TGCGCCAGCAGTGAGTTCGGACAGGCTAGCACAGATACGCAGTATTTT. Its translation: CASSEFGQASTDTQYF.

V usage is TRBV29-1 and J usage is TRBJ1-4; tentatively, D is TRBD1 (5 bases). V was shortened by 6 bases and J by 0 bases, with 23 bases between the two germline ends. Germline CDR1 is SQVTM and CDR2 is ANQGSEA. The length of the CDR3 is 18 residues. CDR3 sequence: CSVALTVGVGSTNEKLFF. Here the CDR3 DNA reads TGCAGCGTAGCCTTGACAGTCGGCGTGGGTTCAACTAATGAAAAACTGTTTTTT.

This chain joins TRBV6-5 and TRBJ2-7; D remains ambiguous. The CDR3 contains 14 residues. The germline V and J ends were trimmed by 6 bases and 2 bases, with 14 bases remaining between them. The germline V gene has CDR1 MNHEY and CDR2 SVGAGI. For the CDR3, the DNA is TGTGCCAGCAGGCAAAACACATCTCCCTACGAGCAGTACTTC. Residues: CASRQNTSPYEQYF.

This clone was counted a few times. The chain combines TRBV6-6 with TRBJ2-3; D gene ambiguous. This CDR3 region has 12 residues. The V and J ends lost 6 bases and 4 bases respectively, with 8 bases between them. The germline V gene encodes CDR1 MNHNY and CDR2 SVGAGI (reference sequence). The CDR3 coding sequence is TGTGCCAGCAGCGGGTGGTCAGATACGCAGTATTTT. Protein sequence: CASSGWSDTQYF.

The chain is built from TRBV14 and TRBJ2-7, with a weak D call TRBD2 (5 bases). V was clipped by 4 bases and J by 3 bases, with 13 bases between them. This CDR3 spans 14 amino acids. Germline CDR1 reads SGHDN; CDR2 reads FVKESK. CDR3 protein: CASSPTGIVYEQYF. The CDR3 DNA reads TGTGCCAGCAGCCCGACGGGGATTGTCTACGAGCAGTACTTC. Full variable domain (remainder filled in from reference TRBV14 and TRBJ2-7): EAGVTQFPSHSVIEKGQTVTLRCDPISGHDNLYWYRRVMGKEIKFLLHFVKESKQDESGMPNNRFLAERTGGTYSTLKVQPAELEDSGVYFCASSPTGIVYEQYFGPGTRLTVT.